The text below deals with one TCR beta chain. Clones were read by immunoSEQ multiplex PCR, and TCRdb kept only the in-frame ones, dropping some. Of over 80,000 clones listed, approximately 80% are singletons. This specimen comes from a study of neoadjuvant anti-PD-1 for oral cavity cancer. This CDR3 has 13 amino acids. V lost 1 base and J 4 bases, leaving 6 bases between the germline ends. The V gene's germline CDR1 is SGHAT and CDR2 FQNNGV. Patients had newly diagnosed, untreated stage II-IVA oral cavity squamous cell carcinoma. The sequencing here drew on PBMCs, taken before nivolumab (anti-PD-1) treatment. This chain links TRBV11-2 with TRBJ2-3; no firm D call. The sequence was collected from a person aged 35-80 years with oral cavity squamous cell carcinoma. The CDR3 here is CASSLGMADTQYF. CDR3 nucleotides: TGTGCCAGCAGCTTAGGGATGGCAGATACGCAGTATTTT.